Each of the 26 T cell receptor beta chains below was sequenced from the same sample in a study of blood T cell repertoires in COVID-19. TCRdb's copy holds only in-frame clones and misses some; the assay was immunoSEQ multiplex PCR. The repertoire consists of roughly 170,000 clones, with about four fifths occurring once and the leading ten covering 10% to 15%. Material: PBMCs or T cells enriched from blood (not recorded which). The receptors originated from a man aged 45-65 years who had recovered from COVID-19.

The rearrangement joins TRBV28 to TRBJ1-5, with a tentative D call TRBD1 (5 bases). Trimming shortened V by 7 bases and J by 0 bases, and 16 bases separated the two germline ends. The CDR3 extends over 16 amino acids. Germline V gene lookup returns CDR1 MDHEN and CDR2 SYDVKM. The CDR3 loop reads CASNNHGGNSNQPQHF. As DNA, the CDR3 is TGTGCCAGCAATAATCACGGGGGGAATAGCAATCAGCCCCAGCATTTT. Supplemented by reference TRBV28 and TRBJ1-5, the full variable domain reads DVKVTQSSRYLVKRTGEKVFLECVQDMDHENMFWYRQDPGLGLRLIYFSYDVKMKEKGDIPEGYSVSREKKERFSLILESASTNQTSMYLCASNNHGGNSNQPQHFGDGTRLSIL.

The chain uses TRBV3-1 (or the pseudogene TRBV3-2) and TRBJ2-1; 9 nucleotides agree with TRBD1. The J segment lost 9 bases and the V segment lost 4 bases, leaving 10 bases of the junction unmatched. Germline V gene sequence: CDR1 LGHDT, CDR2 YNNKEL (reference sequence). The length of the CDR3 is 15 residues. The CDR3 DNA reads TGTGCCAGCAGCCCTCAGGCCACAGGGGGCCTTGAGCAGTTCTTC. This translates into CASSPQATGGLEQFF.

The chain recombines TRBV11-2 with TRBJ2-5, with 8 positions matching TRBD1. The germline gives CDR1 SGHAT, CDR2 FQNNGV. Trimming took 1 base from V and 5 from J; bases not matched to a gene: 6. This CDR3 is built from 15 residues. The chain's CDR3 is CASSLVVTGDETQYF. The CDR3, as DNA: TGTGCCAGCAGCTTAGTAGTGACAGGGGATGAGACCCAGTACTTC.

The chain is built from TRBV6-2 or TRBV6-3 and TRBJ1-3, with D possibly matching TRBD1 (6 bases). The CDR3 sequence is 14 residues long. The V gene lost 5 bases and the J gene lost 3 bases, with 11 bases spanning the gap. The germline V gene has CDR1 MNHEY and CDR2 SVGEGT. CDR3 amino acids: CASSPNRDGNTIYF. In DNA form, the CDR3 reads TGTGCCAGCAGTCCAAACAGGGATGGAAACACCATATATTTT.

J is TRBJ1-3 and V is TRBV28, with a possible D match to TRBD1 (5 bases). CDR1 and CDR2 from the germline V gene are MDHEN and SYDVKM. V was pared by 4 bases and J by 11 bases, with 15 bases between. The CDR3 is 13 amino acids. CDR3 DNA: TGTGCCAGCAGTTCGCAAAACTGGGGGGCCATATATTTT. Protein: CASSSQNWGAIYF.

The chain couples TRBV5-1 to TRBJ2-7, with 9 bases lining up with TRBD2. This CDR3 spans 15 amino acids. Germline-derived CDR1 and CDR2 are SGHRS and YFSETQ. V shed 0 bases and J 6 bases; nucleotides not matched to a gene: 7. The CDR3 sequence is CASSLVYSGGGEQYF. The CDR3 DNA reads TGCGCCAGCAGCTTGGTTTATAGCGGGGGTGGCGAGCAGTACTTC.

This chain joins TRBV3-1 (or the pseudogene TRBV3-2) and TRBJ2-3; D gene unclear. V was trimmed by 0 bases and J by 5 bases, leaving 9 bases between them. This CDR3 contains 14 residues. Germline-derived CDR1 and CDR2 are LGHDT and YNNKEL (reference sequence). The CDR3 bases are TGTGCCAGCAGCCAAGAGTTTGGTAGAGATACGCAGTATTTT. It is translated as CASSQEFGRDTQYF.

This clone showed up just a few times. The chain employs TRBV18 and TRBJ2-2; D is unclear. Germline V gene lookup returns CDR1 KGHSH and CDR2 LQKENI. V was trimmed by 2 bases and J by 0 bases, leaving 10 bases between them. The CDR3 is 16 amino acids. CDR3 protein: CASSPKRRANTGELFF. The CDR3 region has the DNA TGTGCCAGCTCACCAAAGCGTCGGGCGAACACCGGGGAGCTGTTTTTT.

This clone has just a few counts. The chain carries TRBV5-1 and TRBJ2-7, with a tentative D call TRBD1 (6 bases). This CDR3 has 14 residues. Trimming left V 2 bases short and J 6 bases short, with 15 bases between. Germline CDR1 SGHRS, CDR2 YFSETQ. CDR3 DNA sequence: TGCGCCAGCAGCTTAGGGACACCCTCGGGCGAGCAGTACTTC. Amino acid sequence: CASSLGTPSGEQYF.

The chain recombines TRBV28 with TRBJ1-3; 7 bases are a match to TRBD1. CDR1 and CDR2 from the germline V gene are MDHEN and SYDVKM. CDR3 size: 15 residues. V was pared by 4 bases and J by 5 bases, with 8 bases of the junction left unmatched. The CDR3 DNA reads as TGTGCCAGCAGTTCGATGCAGGGACAGCGAAACACCATATATTTT. It translates to CASSSMQGQRNTIYF.

The genes are TRBV28 and TRBJ2-7, with 8 bases lining up with TRBD1. The CDR3 contains 14 residues. The J segment lost 2 bases and the V segment lost 7 bases, leaving 7 bases of the junction unmatched. The germline gives CDR1 MDHEN, CDR2 SYDVKM. CDR3 region: CASTSQTGAYEQYF. CDR3 bases: TGTGCCAGCACTTCCCAGACAGGGGCCTACGAGCAGTACTTC.

The chain couples TRBV18 to TRBJ2-5, with TRBD1 matching over 11 bases. Germline V gene sequence: CDR1 KGHSH, CDR2 LQKENI. The V and J ends lost 3 bases and 5 bases, in that order; junction bases with no gene match: 5. This CDR3 is 15 amino acids long. The CDR3 sequence is CASSPRTGGGETQYF. The CDR3 DNA is TGTGCCAGCTCACCTCGGACAGGGGGCGGCGAGACCCAGTACTTC.

The chain recombines TRBV18 with TRBJ1-2, with 9 nucleotides matching TRBD1. CDR1 is KGHSH, CDR2 LQKENI, per germline. This CDR3 is built from 15 residues. With 2 bases clipped from V and 5 bases from J, the junction kept 6 bases outside the gene matches. The CDR3 spells CASSPNRGHNYGYTF. The DNA for the CDR3 is TGTGCCAGCTCACCAAACAGGGGGCACAATTATGGCTACACCTTC.

The chain has TRBV5-6 and TRBJ1-5; 8 bases align to TRBD1. This CDR3 comprises 16 residues. CDR1 is SGHDT and CDR2 is YYEEEE in the germline V gene. The trim removed 5 bases at V and 2 bases at J, leaving 9 bases unmatched. The CDR3 protein is CASSYQDRAGNQPQHF. The CDR3 nucleotides read TGTGCCAGCAGTTACCAGGACAGGGCGGGCAATCAGCCCCAGCATTTT.

The J gene is TRBJ2-2, the V gene TRBV4-1, with a weak D call TRBD1 (6 bases). Per the germline V gene, CDR1 is MGHRA and CDR2 is YSYEKL. The CDR3 contains 15 residues. V was cut by 4 bases and J by 9 bases, with 18 bases left in between. The CDR3, as DNA: TGCGCCAGCAGCCCAGATCCAGGGGCCGAGTGGGAGCTGTTTTTT. Translation: CASSPDPGAEWELFF.

Remarks on this clone: Other DNA sequences within the sample encode an identical CDR3. The gene calls are TRBV5-1 and TRBJ1-2; a possible D gene is TRBD1 (6 bases). Germline V lookup: CDR1 SGHRS, CDR2 YFSETQ. V lost 3 bases to trimming and J lost 5 bases, with 8 bases between them. This CDR3 has 12 residues. CDR3 residues: CASSSQGYGYTF. In DNA, the CDR3 is TGCGCCAGCAGCTCTCAGGGGTATGGCTACACCTTC.

This clone is a singleton in its sample. J is TRBJ2-3 and V is TRBV7-2; 11 bases are a match to TRBD2. CDR3 length: 16 amino acids. With 0 bases clipped from V and 2 bases from J, the junction kept 1 base outside the gene matches. Germline assignment: CDR1 SGHTA and CDR2 FQGNSA. DNA for the CDR3: TGTGCCAGCAGCTTAGCTAGCGGGGGGGTCACAGATACGCAGTATTTT. Translating gives CASSLASGGVTDTQYF.

J is TRBJ1-5 and V is TRBV10-3, with D unclear. Germline CDR1 ENHRY, CDR2 SYGVKD. The CDR3 sequence is 19 residues long. The V gene lost 0 bases and the J gene lost 2 bases, with 20 bases spanning the gap. CDR3 amino acids: CAISESKDWSPPGNQPQHF. In DNA form, the CDR3 reads TGTGCCATCAGTGAGTCGAAGGATTGGAGTCCTCCGGGCAATCAGCCCCAGCATTTT.

This chain connects TRBV6-2 or TRBV6-3 to TRBJ2-3, with TRBD2 identical over 13 bases. Trimming at V came to 5 bases and at J to 1 base, leaving 9 bases not matched to a gene. This CDR3 is built from 18 residues. Germline V CDR1 and CDR2: MNHEY, SVGEGT. The CDR3, as DNA: TGTGCCAGCAGTAACCCGACTAGCGGGGGGCCGGGCACAGATACGCAGTATTTT. Encoded protein: CASSNPTSGGPGTDTQYF.

The chain links TRBV2 to TRBJ2-3, with 15 bases fitting TRBD2. The CDR3 contains 18 residues. In germline, CDR1 is SNHLY, CDR2 FYNNEI. Trimming cost V 6 bases and J 1 base; bases outside gene matches: 8. Written as DNA, the CDR3 is TGTGCCAGCAGGGAGGGACTAGCGGGGGGCCTACGCACAGATACGCAGTATTTT. Amino acid sequence: CASREGLAGGLRTDTQYF.

Only a few counts were recorded for this clone. The chain is built from TRBV5-4 and TRBJ2-1, with D tentatively TRBD2 (6 bases). The CDR3 runs 14 residues. The germline V gene has CDR1 SGHNT and CDR2 YYREEE (reference sequence). V was cut by 3 bases and J by 14 bases, with 21 bases left in between. For the CDR3, the DNA is TGTGCCAGCAGCTCCTGGGACTCCCGGGTAGAGGAGTTCTTC. Encoded protein: CASSSWDSRVEEFF.

V is TRBV3-1 (or the pseudogene TRBV3-2) and J is TRBJ1-3, with a weak D call TRBD1 (5 bases). The CDR3 has 16 amino acids. CDR1 is LGHDT and CDR2 is YNNKEL in the germline V gene (reference sequence). Trimming left V 4 bases short and J 1 base short, with 14 bases between. The CDR3 region is CASSRGGMVSGNTIYF. CDR3 DNA: TGTGCCAGCAGCCGGGGGGGTATGGTTTCTGGAAACACCATATATTTT.

This clone was seen only a few times. This chain links TRBV7-2 with TRBJ2-5; D is undetermined. The CDR3 sequence is 14 residues long. CDR1 is SGHTA and CDR2 is FQGNSA in the germline V gene. V was pared by 5 bases and J by 4 bases, with 14 bases between. CDR3 amino acids: CASSETVKRETQYF. The CDR3 coding sequence is TGTGCCAGCAGCGAAACGGTGAAGAGAGAGACCCAGTACTTC. Based on the CDR3 plus reference TRBV7-2 and TRBJ2-5, the full variable domain is GAGVSQSPSNKVTEKGKDVELRCDPISGHTALYWYRQSLGQGLEFLIYFQGNSAPDKSGLPSDRFSAERTGGSVSTLTIQRTQQEDSAVYLCASSETVKRETQYFGPGTRLLVL.

The genes are TRBV4-1 and TRBJ1-6, with 7 bases matching TRBD1. Unmatched junction bases numbered 5, after V lost 1 base and J lost 8 bases. There are 15 residues in the CDR3. CDR1 and CDR2 (germline): MGHRA, YSYEKL. The CDR3 sequence: CASSQVQGVYSPLHF. The CDR3 DNA reads as TGCGCCAGCAGCCAAGTGCAGGGGGTGTATTCACCCCTCCACTTT.

This sequence joins TRBV2 and TRBJ2-7; 8 nucleotides match TRBD1. The ends lost 5 bases at V and 2 bases at J; junction bases unmatched: 2. This CDR3 region has 13 residues. Germline V gene sequence: CDR1 SNHLY, CDR2 FYNNEI. CDR3 amino acids: CASSLQGAYEQYF. CDR3 coding DNA: TGTGCCAGCAGTTTACAGGGGGCCTACGAGCAGTACTTC.

The V call is TRBV19, the J call TRBJ1-1; D might be TRBD1 (5 bases). Trimming removed 7 bases from V and 6 bases from J, with 18 bases in between. Germline-derived CDR1 and CDR2 are LNHDA and SQIVND (reference sequence). This CDR3 comprises 14 residues. The CDR3 is CASIHSGGIAEAFF. As DNA, the CDR3 is TGTGCCAGTATTCATTCCGGGGGGATCGCTGAAGCTTTCTTT.